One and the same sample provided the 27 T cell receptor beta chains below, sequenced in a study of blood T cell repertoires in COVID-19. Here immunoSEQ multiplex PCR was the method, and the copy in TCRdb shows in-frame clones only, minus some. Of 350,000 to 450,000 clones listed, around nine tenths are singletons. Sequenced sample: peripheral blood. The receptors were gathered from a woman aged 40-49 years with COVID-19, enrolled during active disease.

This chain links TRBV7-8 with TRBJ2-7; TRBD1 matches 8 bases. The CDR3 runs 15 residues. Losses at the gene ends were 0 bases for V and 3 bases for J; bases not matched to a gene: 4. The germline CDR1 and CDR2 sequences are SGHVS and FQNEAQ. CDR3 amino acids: CASSLADRGSYEQYF. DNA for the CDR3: TGTGCCAGCAGCTTAGCCGACAGGGGAAGCTACGAGCAGTACTTC.

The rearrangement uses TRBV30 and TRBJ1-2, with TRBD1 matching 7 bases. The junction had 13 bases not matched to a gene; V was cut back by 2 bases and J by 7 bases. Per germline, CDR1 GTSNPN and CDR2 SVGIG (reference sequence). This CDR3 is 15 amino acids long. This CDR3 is CAWSTKGHRDSGYTF. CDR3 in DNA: TGTGCCTGGAGTACGAAGGGACACCGGGACAGTGGCTACACCTTC.

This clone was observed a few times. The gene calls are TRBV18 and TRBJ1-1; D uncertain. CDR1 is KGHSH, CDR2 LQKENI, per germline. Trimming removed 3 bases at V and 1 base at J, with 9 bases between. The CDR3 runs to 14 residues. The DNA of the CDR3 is TGTGCCAGCTCACCCTCCATCGGGAACACTGAAGCTTTCTTT. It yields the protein CASSPSIGNTEAFF.

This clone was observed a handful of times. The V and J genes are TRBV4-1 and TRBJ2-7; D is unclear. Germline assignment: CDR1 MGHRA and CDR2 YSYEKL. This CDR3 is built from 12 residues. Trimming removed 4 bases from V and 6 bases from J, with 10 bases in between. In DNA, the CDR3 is TGCGCCAGCAGCCCCAGAACGGGCGAGCAGTACTTC. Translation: CASSPRTGEQYF.

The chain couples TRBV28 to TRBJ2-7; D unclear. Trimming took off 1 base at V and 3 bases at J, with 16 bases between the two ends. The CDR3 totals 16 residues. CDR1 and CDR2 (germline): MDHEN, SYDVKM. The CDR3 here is CASSLYSSTYFYEQYF. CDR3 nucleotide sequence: TGTGCCAGCAGTTTATATAGCTCCACCTACTTCTACGAGCAGTACTTC. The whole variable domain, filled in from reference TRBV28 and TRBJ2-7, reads DVKVTQSSRYLVKRTGEKVFLECVQDMDHENMFWYRQDPGLGLRLIYFSYDVKMKEKGDIPEGYSVSREKKERFSLILESASTNQTSMYLCASSLYSSTYFYEQYFGPGTRLTVT.

CDR3 coding DNA: TGTGCCAGCAGCCAATTAGCGGGGGGTGCGGAGACCCAGTACTTC. It yields the protein CASSQLAGGAETQYF. The rearrangement links TRBV3-1 (or the pseudogene TRBV3-2) to TRBJ2-5, with 10 bases lining up with TRBD2. The CDR3 covers 15 residues. Germline CDR1 is LGHDT and CDR2 is YNNKEL (reference sequence). J lost 5 bases, V lost 2 bases, and 5 bases had no gene match.

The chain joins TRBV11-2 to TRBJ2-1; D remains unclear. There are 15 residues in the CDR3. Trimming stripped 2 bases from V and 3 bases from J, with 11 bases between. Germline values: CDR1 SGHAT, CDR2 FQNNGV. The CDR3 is CASSLFRLGYNEQFF. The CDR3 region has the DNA TGTGCCAGCAGCTTATTCAGGCTCGGCTACAATGAGCAGTTCTTC.

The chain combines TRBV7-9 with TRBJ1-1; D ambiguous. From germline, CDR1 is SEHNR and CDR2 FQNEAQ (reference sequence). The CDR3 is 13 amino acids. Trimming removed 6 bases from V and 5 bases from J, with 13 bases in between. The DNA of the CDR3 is TGTGCCAGCAGTTTACGAGGAGGGACTGAAGCTTTCTTT. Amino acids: CASSLRGGTEAFF.

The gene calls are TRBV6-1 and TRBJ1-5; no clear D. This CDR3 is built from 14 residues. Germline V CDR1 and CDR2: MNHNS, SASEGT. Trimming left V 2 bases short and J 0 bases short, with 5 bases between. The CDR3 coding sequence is TGTGCCAGCAGTGAATCGAGTAGCAATCAGCCCCAGCATTTT. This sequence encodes CASSESSSNQPQHF.

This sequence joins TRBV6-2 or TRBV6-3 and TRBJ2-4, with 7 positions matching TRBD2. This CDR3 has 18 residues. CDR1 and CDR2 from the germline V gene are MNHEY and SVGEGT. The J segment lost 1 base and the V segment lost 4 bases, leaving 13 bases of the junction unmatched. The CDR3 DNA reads TGTGCCAGCAGTTTCTCCTCGGTTAGGGGAGGGGCCAAAAACATTCAGTACTTC. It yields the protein CASSFSSVRGGAKNIQYF.

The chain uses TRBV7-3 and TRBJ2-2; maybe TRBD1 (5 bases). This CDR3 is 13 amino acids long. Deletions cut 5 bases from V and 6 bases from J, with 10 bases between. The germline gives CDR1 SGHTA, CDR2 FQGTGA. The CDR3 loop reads CASSPLRAGELFF. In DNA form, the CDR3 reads TGTGCCAGCAGCCCGCTCAGGGCCGGGGAGCTGTTTTTT.

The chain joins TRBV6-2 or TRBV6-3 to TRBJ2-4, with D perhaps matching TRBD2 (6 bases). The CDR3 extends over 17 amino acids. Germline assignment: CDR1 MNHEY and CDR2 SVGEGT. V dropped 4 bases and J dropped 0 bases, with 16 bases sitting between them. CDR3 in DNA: TGTGCCAGCAGTTCCCCCGGGGGTTCACGAGCCAAAAACATTCAGTACTTC. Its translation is CASSSPGGSRAKNIQYF.

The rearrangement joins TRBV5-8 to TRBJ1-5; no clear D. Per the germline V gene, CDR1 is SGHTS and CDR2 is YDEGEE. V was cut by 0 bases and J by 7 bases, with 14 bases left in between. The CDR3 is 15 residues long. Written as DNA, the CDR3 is TGTGCCAGCAGCTTGGGCGCCACTTCCTTGCAGCCCCAGCATTTT. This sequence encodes CASSLGATSLQPQHF.

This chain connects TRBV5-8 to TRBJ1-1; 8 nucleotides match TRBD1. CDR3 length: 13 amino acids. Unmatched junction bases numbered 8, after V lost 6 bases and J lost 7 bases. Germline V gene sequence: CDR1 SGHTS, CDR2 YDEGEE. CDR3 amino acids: CASIPQGVGEAFF. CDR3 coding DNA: TGTGCCAGCATCCCACAGGGGGTCGGTGAAGCTTTCTTT.

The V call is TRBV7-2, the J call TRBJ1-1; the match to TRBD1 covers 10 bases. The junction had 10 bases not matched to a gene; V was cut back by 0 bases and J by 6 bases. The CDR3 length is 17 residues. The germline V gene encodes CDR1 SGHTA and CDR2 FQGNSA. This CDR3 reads CASSLAHPGQGTSEAFF. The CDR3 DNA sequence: TGTGCCAGCAGCTTAGCACACCCGGGACAGGGGACCTCTGAAGCTTTCTTT.

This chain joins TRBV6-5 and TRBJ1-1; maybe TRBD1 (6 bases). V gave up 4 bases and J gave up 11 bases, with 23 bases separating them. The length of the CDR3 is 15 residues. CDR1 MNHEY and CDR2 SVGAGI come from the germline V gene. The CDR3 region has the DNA TGTGCCAGCAGTTTCCGCGAGCACAGGGCTCGTGGGGCTTTCTTT. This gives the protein CASSFREHRARGAFF.

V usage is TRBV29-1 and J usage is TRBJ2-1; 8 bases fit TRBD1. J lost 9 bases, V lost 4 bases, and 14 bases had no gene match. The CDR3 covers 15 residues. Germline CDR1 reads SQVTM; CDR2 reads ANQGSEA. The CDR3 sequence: CSVASWQGALGEQFF. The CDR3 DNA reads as TGCAGCGTTGCTTCGTGGCAGGGGGCGTTAGGTGAGCAGTTCTTC.

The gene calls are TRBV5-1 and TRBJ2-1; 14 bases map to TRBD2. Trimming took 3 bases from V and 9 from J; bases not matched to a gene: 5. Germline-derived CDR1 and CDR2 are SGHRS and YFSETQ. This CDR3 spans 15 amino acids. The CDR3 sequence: CASSWGLAGDSEQFF. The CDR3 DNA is TGCGCCAGCAGCTGGGGACTAGCGGGGGACTCTGAGCAGTTCTTC.

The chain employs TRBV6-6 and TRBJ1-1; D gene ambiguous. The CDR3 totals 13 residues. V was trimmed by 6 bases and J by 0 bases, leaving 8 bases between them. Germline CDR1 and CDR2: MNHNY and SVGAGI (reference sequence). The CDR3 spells CASRSELNTEAFF. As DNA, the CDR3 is TGTGCCAGCAGGTCGGAGCTGAACACTGAAGCTTTCTTT.

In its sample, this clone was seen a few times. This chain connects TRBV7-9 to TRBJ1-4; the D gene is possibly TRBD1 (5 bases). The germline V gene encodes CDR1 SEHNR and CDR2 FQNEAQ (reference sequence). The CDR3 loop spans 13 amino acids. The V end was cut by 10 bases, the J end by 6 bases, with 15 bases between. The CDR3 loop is CATARGLDEKLFF. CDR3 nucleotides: TGTGCCACCGCGCGGGGGTTAGATGAAAAACTGTTTTTT.

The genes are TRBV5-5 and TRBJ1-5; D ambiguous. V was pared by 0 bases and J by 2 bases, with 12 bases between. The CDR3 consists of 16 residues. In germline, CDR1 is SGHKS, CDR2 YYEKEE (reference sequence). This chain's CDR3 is CASSLGPVPGNQPQHF. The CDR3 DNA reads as TGTGCCAGCAGCTTGGGTCCGGTTCCCGGCAATCAGCCCCAGCATTTT.

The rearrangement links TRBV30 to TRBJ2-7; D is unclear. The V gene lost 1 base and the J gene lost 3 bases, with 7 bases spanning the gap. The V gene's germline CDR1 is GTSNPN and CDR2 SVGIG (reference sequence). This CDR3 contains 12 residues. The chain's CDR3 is CAWSADIYEQYF. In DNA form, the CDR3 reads TGTGCCTGGAGTGCCGACATCTACGAGCAGTACTTC. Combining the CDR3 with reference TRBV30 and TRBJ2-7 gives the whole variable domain SQTIHQWPATLVQPVGSPLSLECTVEGTSNPNLYWYRQAAGRGLQLLFYSVGIGQISSEVPQNLSASRPQDRQFILSSKKLLLSDSGFYLCAWSADIYEQYFGPGTRLTVT.

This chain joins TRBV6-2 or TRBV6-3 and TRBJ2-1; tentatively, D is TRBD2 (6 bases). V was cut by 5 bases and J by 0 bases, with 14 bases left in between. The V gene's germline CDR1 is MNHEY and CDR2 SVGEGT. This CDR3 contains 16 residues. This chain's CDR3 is CASSQGGGSSYNEQFF. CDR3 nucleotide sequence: TGTGCCAGCAGTCAGGGTGGGGGGAGCTCCTACAATGAGCAGTTCTTC.

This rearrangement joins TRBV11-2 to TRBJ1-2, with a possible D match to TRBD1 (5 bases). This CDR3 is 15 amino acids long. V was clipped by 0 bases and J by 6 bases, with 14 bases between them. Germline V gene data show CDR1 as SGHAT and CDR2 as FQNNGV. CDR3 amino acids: CASSLDRGGSDGYTF. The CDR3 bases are TGTGCCAGCAGCTTAGATAGGGGAGGCAGTGATGGCTACACCTTC.

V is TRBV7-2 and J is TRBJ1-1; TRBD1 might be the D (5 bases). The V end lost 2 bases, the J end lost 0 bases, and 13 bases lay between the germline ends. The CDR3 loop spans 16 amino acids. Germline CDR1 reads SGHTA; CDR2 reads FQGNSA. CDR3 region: CASSLFGGTMNTEAFF. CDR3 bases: TGTGCCAGCAGCTTATTCGGGGGGACGATGAACACTGAAGCTTTCTTT.

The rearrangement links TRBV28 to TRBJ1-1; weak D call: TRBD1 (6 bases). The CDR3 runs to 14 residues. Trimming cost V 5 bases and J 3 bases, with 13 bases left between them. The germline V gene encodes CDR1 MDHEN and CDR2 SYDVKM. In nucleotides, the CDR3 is TGTGCCAGCAGTAAACAGGGTAGGTACACTGAAGCTTTCTTT. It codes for CASSKQGRYTEAFF.

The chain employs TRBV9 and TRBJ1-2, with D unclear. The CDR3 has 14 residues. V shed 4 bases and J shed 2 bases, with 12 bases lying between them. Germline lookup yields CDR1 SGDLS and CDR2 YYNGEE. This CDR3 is CASSTSTVNYGYTF. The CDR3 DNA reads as TGTGCCAGCAGCACCTCCACAGTAAACTATGGCTACACCTTC.